The present T cell receptor (beta chain) was sequenced within a study of blood T cell repertoires in COVID-19. Across the study: The United States, Italy and Spain supplied acute and convalescent COVID-19 samples. Nucleic acid was either cDNA or gDNA, and it came from T cells, B-cell-depleted T cells, or PBMCs.

The V gene lost 2 bases and the J gene lost 8 bases, with 21 bases spanning the gap. Germline values: CDR1 MNHEY, CDR2 SVGAGI. The CDR3 length is 16 residues. Original handling: For nucleated cells, counts were estimated from reference gene primer amplification. Here immunoSEQ multiplex PCR was the method, and the copy in TCRdb shows in-frame clones only, minus some. V, J and clone size derive from that table, while D and trimming were established from the DNA sequence. The sample lists approximately 170,000 clones; approximately 80% were seen once. The sample comprised peripheral blood. The chain carries TRBV6-5 and TRBJ1-2, with D perhaps TRBD1 (5 bases). The source of this sequence is a woman aged 45-59 years with acute or convalescent COVID-19. The CDR3 DNA sequence: TGTGCCAGCAGTTACGCCAATAGCCAAGGCAAGGGGGGCTACACCTTC. Its translation is CASSYANSQGKGGYTF.